This T cell receptor (beta chain) was retrieved from a study of blood T cell repertoires in COVID-19. In the study overall: Material from acute and convalescent COVID-19 was sourced from the United States, Italy and Spain. Nucleic acid was either cDNA or gDNA, and it came from T cells, B-cell-depleted T cells, or PBMCs.

CDR1 and CDR2 from the germline V gene are MNHNS and SASEGT. The CDR3 sequence is 19 residues long. A remark on this clone: One junction end disagrees with the germline gene, perhaps due to a read error. Additional DNA sequences in this sample encode the identical CDR3.

As originally analysed: For nucleated cells, counts were estimated from reference gene primer amplification. Libraries were prepared by immunoSEQ multiplex PCR; TCRdb keeps only in-frame clonotypes and omits some of them. V and J calls and clone size come straight from that table; D and trimming were deduced from the DNA. In the table there are roughly 99,000 clones, about three quarters of which are singletons. Sequenced sample: peripheral blood. The rearrangement links TRBV6-1 to TRBJ1-6, with D unclear. The TCR comes from a man aged 65 to 79 with acute or convalescent COVID-19. CDR3 loop: CASSDPAGGISSYNSPLHF. In DNA form, the CDR3 reads TGTGCCAGCAGTGACCCTGCGGGCGGGATAAGCTCCTATAATTCGCCCCTCCACTTT.